Listed here is a single TCR beta chain. What it binds is not known. This entry is derived from a study of monozygotic twins with cystic fibrosis. Study-wide findings and caveats: Clonality was generally low (median roughly 0.01), higher in the most severe patients. Monozygotic CF twins shared more identical nucleotide clonotypes than unrelated patients. No link emerged between shared CDR3 counts and age, concordance or severity.

Repertoires were generated with immunoSEQ multiplex PCR, while TCRdb's copy carries only in-frame clones and drops some. This sample carries thousands of clones, roughly 96% of them seen once, and the ten largest clones take about 2.9%. The CDR3 sequence is 12 residues long. CDR1 and CDR2 from the germline V gene are KGHSH and LQKENI. V dropped 5 bases and J dropped 9; count of bases not matched to a gene: 4. Sequenced material: blood. V usage is TRBV18 and J usage is TRBJ1-1; 9 nucleotides align to TRBD1. The receptor was derived from a boy between 2 and 10 years old with cystic fibrosis. CDR3 coding DNA: TGTGCCAGCTCAACCGACAGGGGGAAAGCTTTCTTT. Translating it yields CASSTDRGKAFF.